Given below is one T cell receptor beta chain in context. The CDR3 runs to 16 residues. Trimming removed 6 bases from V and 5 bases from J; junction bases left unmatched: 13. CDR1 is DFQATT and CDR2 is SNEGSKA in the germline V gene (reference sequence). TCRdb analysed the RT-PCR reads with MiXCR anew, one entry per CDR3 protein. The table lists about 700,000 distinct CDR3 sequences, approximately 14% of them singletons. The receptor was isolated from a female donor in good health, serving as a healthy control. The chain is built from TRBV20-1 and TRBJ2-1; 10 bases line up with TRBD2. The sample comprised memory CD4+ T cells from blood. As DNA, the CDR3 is TGCAGTGCCTCTAGCGGGAGCGTTACCTACGACAATGAGCAGTTCTTC. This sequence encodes CSASSGSVTYDNEQFF.